The entry below describes one T cell receptor (beta chain). The length of the CDR3 is 17 residues. The V and J ends lost 2 bases and 2 bases respectively, with 17 bases between them. Germline V gives CDR1 MNHEY, CDR2 SVGAGI. This record comes from a study of T cells after yellow fever vaccination. 5'RACE template switching generated TCR cDNA, adding a universal primer site and UMIs. One entry per CDR3 protein results from TCRdb running MiXCR on the 5' RACE reads. The sample has some 560,000 distinct CDR3 sequences, 17% seen once. The gene calls are TRBV6-5 and TRBJ2-3; D call uncertain. The clonotype was recovered from a man aged 18 to 29 who received the YFV17D yellow fever vaccine. Material: PBMCs, obtained around 5 days after the first yellow fever vaccination. This CDR3 reads CASSYGRKSAYTDTQYF. The CDR3 DNA follows: TGTGCCAGCAGTTACGGGCGCAAATCTGCCTACACAGATACGCAGTATTTT.